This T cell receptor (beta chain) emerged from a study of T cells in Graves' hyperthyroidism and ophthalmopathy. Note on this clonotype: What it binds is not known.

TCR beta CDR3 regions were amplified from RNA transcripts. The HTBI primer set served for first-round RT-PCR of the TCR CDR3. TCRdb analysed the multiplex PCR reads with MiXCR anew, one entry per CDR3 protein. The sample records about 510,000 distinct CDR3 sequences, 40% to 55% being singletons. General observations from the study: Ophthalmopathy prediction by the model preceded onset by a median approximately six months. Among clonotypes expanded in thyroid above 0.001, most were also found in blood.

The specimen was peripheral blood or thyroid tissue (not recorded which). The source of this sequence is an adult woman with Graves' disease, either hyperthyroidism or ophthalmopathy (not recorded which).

In DNA, the CDR3 is TGTGCCAGCAGCCTGGAGGGCCTAACGGATACGCAGTATTTT. Its protein product is CASSLEGLTDTQYF. V gene TRBV7-9 combines with J gene TRBJ2-3, with a possible D match to TRBD2 (6 bases). V lost 5 bases and J lost 6, with 15 bases in between. Germline V gene data show CDR1 as SEHNR and CDR2 as FQNEAQ (reference sequence). The CDR3 runs to 14 residues. Complete variable domain (other parts from reference TRBV7-9 and TRBJ2-3): DTGVSQNPRHKITKRGQNVTFRCDPISEHNRLYWYRQTLGQGPEFLTYFQNEAQLEKSRLLSDRFSAERPKGSFSTLEIQRTEQGDSAMYLCASSLEGLTDTQYFGPGTRLTVL.